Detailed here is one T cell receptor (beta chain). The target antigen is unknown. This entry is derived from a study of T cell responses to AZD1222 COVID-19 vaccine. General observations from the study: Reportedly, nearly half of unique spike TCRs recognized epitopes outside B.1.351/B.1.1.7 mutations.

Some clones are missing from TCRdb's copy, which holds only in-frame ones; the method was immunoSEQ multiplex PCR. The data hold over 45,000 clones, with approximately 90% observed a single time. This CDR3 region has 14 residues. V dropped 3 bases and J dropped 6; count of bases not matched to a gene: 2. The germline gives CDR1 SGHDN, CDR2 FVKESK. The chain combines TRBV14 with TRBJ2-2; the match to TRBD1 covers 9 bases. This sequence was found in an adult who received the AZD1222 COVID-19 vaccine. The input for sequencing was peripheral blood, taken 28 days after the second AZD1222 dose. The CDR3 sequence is CASSHTGGPGELFF. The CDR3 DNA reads TGTGCCAGCAGCCACACAGGGGGCCCCGGGGAGCTGTTTTTT.